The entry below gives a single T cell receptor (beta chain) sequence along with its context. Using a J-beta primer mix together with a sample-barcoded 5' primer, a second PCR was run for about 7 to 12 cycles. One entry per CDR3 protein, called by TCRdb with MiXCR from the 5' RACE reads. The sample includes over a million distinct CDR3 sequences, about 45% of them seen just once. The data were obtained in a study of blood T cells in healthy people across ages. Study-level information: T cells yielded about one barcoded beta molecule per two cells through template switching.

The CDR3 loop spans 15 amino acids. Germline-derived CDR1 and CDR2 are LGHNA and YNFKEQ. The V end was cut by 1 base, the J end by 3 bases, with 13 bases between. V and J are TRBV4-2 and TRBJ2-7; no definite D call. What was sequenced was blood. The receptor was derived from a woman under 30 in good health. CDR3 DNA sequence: TGTGCCAGCAGCCAAGTCTTCGACAAGTACTACGAGCAGTACTTC. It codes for CASSQVFDKYYEQYF.